These 14 T cell receptor beta chains were sequenced from one sample in a study of quantifying T cell responses using KT2 cells. Study in general: Reverse transcription used primers in the TCR alpha and beta constant regions.

Each cDNA got a UMI-containing oligo ligated at its 3' end. The first PCR ran around 4 cycles with an equimolar RC1.1 and RC1.2 beta primer mix. TCRdb re-called the UMI-ligation and nested PCR reads with MiXCR, one entry per CDR3 protein. The table records around 56,000 distinct CDR3 sequences, roughly 12% of them present only once. Sequences were obtained from PBMCs spiked with cells of the T cell clone KT2. The receptors stem from a human donor.

Ten or more counts support this clonotype. The chain carries TRBV5-1 and TRBJ1-1; no clear D. V dropped 2 bases and J dropped 2 bases, with 7 bases sitting between them. Germline CDR1 and CDR2: SGHRS and YFSETQ. This CDR3 comprises 13 residues. The CDR3 region has the DNA TGCGCCAGCAGCTTAGAGCCTAACACTGAAGCTTTCTTT. Translated: CASSLEPNTEAFF.

This clonotype was detected only a few times. V gene TRBV12-3 or TRBV12-4 combines with J gene TRBJ1-3; possible D gene TRBD1, 6 bases. CDR3 length equals 15 residues. Trimming left V 6 bases short and J 1 base short, with 13 bases between. Here the CDR3 DNA reads TGTGCCAGCAGCACCCAGACAGGTTCTGGAAACACCATATATTTT. Encoded protein: CASSTQTGSGNTIYF.

This clonotype was counted many times. J is TRBJ1-2 and V is TRBV15; the D gene is possibly TRBD1 (6 bases). V shed 1 base and J shed 8 bases, with 11 bases lying between them. This CDR3 comprises 13 residues. Germline CDR1 and CDR2: LNHNV and YYDKDF (reference sequence). As DNA, the CDR3 is TGTGCCACCAGCAGAGCAGGGGAGGGCGGCTACACCTTC. Encoded protein: CATSRAGEGGYTF.

This clonotype was observed at least ten times. V gene TRBV6-2 or TRBV6-3 combines with J gene TRBJ2-3; 9 bases line up with TRBD2. The CDR3 contains 15 residues. Germline CDR1 reads MNHEY; CDR2 reads SVGEGT. The V gene end was trimmed by 5 bases and the J gene end by 0 bases; junction bases not matched to a gene: 3. The CDR3 is CASSLTSGSTDTQYF. CDR3 DNA sequence: TGTGCCAGCAGTCTGACTAGCGGAAGCACAGATACGCAGTATTTT.

This clonotype has at least ten counts. The rearrangement uses TRBV6-5 and TRBJ1-1, with D possibly TRBD1 on 6 matching bases. The CDR3 is 16 residues long. Germline CDR1 and CDR2: MNHEY and SVGAGI. V was clipped by 2 bases and J by 1 base, with 14 bases between them. The CDR3 bases are TGTGCCAGCAGTTACACCTGGACAGTCGGGAACACTGAAGCTTTCTTT. This translates into CASSYTWTVGNTEAFF.

The V call is TRBV6-6, the J call TRBJ2-1, with a tentative D call TRBD1 (6 bases). CDR1 and CDR2 from the germline V gene are MNHNY and SVGAGI (reference sequence). The CDR3 contains 13 residues. Trimming pared 3 bases from V and 9 bases from J, leaving 12 bases between. CDR3 in DNA: TGTGCCAGCAGTTATGCATCAGGGGTTGAGCAGTTCTTC. This gives the protein CASSYASGVEQFF.

This clonotype was seen at least ten times. This rearrangement joins TRBV7-2 to TRBJ2-7; D perhaps matches TRBD2 (6 bases). Between the trimmed V and J ends, which lost 3 bases and 1 base, there was a span of 13 bases. The CDR3 spans 15 residues. From germline, CDR1 is SGHTA and CDR2 FQGNSA. The CDR3 loop is CASSFFPGESYEQYF. DNA for the CDR3: TGTGCCAGCAGCTTTTTCCCGGGAGAATCCTACGAGCAGTACTTC.

Only a few counts were recorded for this clonotype. The gene calls are TRBV7-6 and TRBJ2-5; the D gene is possibly TRBD1 (6 bases). CDR3 length equals 15 residues. V dropped 4 bases and J dropped 3 bases, with 15 bases sitting between them. In germline, CDR1 is SGHVS, CDR2 FNYEAQ. The CDR3 sequence is CASSWAGAGEETQYF. The CDR3 bases are TGTGCCAGCAGCTGGGCCGGGGCAGGGGAAGAGACCCAGTACTTC.

This clonotype was counted only a few times. The V call is TRBV5-1, the J call TRBJ1-2; 7 bases align to TRBD1. Germline V gene lookup returns CDR1 SGHRS and CDR2 YFSETQ. V lost 4 bases, J lost 8 bases, and 11 bases stayed unmatched. The CDR3 contains 14 residues. CDR3 nucleotide sequence: TGCGCCAGCAGCCTCGACGGACAGGACGCGGGCTACACCTTC. Its translation is CASSLDGQDAGYTF.

This clonotype was found many times. The V call is TRBV12-5, the J call TRBJ2-5; D unclear. V lost 0 bases to trimming and J lost 2 bases, with 10 bases between them. The CDR3 spans 15 residues. The V gene's germline CDR1 is LGHNT and CDR2 FRNRAP. CDR3 bases: TGTGCTAGTGGTTTGGTCCCTCACCTACAAGAGACCCAGTACTTC. This sequence encodes CASGLVPHLQETQYF.

This clonotype was counted many times. This rearrangement joins TRBV6-2 or TRBV6-3 to TRBJ2-7, with 7 bases aligning to TRBD2. The V gene's germline CDR1 is MNHEY and CDR2 SVGEGT. This CDR3 region has 13 residues. V lost 7 bases, J lost 3 bases, and 6 bases stayed unmatched. The CDR3 coding sequence is TGTGCCAGCATAGAGTCTAGCGGCTACGAGCAGTACTTC. This sequence encodes CASIESSGYEQYF.

The chain is built from TRBV12-3 or TRBV12-4 and TRBJ2-5; D remains unclear. This CDR3 is built from 11 residues. Deletions cut 4 bases from V and 5 bases from J, with 5 bases between. Here the CDR3 reads CASSSSETQYF. CDR3 coding DNA: TGTGCCAGCAGTTCCTCGGAGACCCAGTACTTC.

This clonotype came up a few times. The V and J genes are TRBV6-4 and TRBJ2-2; D not certain. This CDR3 has 12 residues. The V end lost 6 bases, the J end lost 1 base, and 3 bases lay between the germline ends. Per germline, CDR1 MRHNA and CDR2 SNTAGT. As DNA, the CDR3 is TGTGCCAGCAGACAGAACACCGGGGAGCTGTTTTTT. It yields the protein CASRQNTGELFF.

The sample holds a few counts of this clonotype. The chain is built from TRBV21-1 and TRBJ2-7; TRBD1 reflects the table's D call only, with no check against the DNA. TRBV21-1 is a listed pseudogene. This CDR3 contains 13 residues. CDR3 DNA: TGTGCCAGCAGCGCCGACAGGGCCCACGAGCAGTACTTC. It specifies CASSADRAHEQYF.